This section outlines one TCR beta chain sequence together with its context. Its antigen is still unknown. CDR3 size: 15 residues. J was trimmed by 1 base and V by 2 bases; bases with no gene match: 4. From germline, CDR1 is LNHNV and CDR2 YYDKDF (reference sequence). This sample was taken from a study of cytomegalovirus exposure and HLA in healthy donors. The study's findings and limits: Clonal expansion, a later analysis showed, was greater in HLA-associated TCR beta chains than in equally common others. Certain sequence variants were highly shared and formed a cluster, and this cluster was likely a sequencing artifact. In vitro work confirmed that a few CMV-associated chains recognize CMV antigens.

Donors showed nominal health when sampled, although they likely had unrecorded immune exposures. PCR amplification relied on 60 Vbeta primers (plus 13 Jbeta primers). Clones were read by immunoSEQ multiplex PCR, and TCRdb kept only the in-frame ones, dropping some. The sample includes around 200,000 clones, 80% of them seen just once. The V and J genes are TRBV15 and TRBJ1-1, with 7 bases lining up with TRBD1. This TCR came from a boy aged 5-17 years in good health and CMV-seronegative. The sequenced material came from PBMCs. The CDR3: CATSRTGDGNTEAFF. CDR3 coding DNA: TGTGCCACCAGCAGAACAGGGGACGGGAACACTGAAGCTTTCTTT.